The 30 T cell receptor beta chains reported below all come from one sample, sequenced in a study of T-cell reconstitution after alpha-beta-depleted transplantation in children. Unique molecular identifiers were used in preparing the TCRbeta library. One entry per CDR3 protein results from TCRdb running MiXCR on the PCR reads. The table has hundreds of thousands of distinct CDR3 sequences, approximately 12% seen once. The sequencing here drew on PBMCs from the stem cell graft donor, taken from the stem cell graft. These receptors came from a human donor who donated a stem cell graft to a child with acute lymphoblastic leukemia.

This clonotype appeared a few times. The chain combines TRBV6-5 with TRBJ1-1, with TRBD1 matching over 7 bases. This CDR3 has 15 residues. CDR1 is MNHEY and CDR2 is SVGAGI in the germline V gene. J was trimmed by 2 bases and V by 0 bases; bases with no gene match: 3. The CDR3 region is CASSYSGQPNTEAFF. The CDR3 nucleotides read TGTGCCAGCAGTTACTCGGGACAGCCTAACACTGAAGCTTTCTTT.

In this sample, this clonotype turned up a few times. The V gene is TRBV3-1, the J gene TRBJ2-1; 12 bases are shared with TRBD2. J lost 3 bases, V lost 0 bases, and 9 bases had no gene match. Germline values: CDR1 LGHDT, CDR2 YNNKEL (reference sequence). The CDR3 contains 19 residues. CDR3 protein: CASSQEGTSGWSFYNEQFF. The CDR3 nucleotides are TGTGCCAGCAGCCAAGAAGGGACTAGCGGGTGGAGTTTCTACAATGAGCAGTTCTTC.

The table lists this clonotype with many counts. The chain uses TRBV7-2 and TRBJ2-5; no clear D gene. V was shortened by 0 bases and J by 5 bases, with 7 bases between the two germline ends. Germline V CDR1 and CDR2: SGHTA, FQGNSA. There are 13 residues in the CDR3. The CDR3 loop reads CASSLALGETQYF. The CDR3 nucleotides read TGTGCCAGCAGCTTAGCGTTGGGGGAGACCCAGTACTTC.

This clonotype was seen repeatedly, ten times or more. The CDR3 is CASSLINEQFF. The CDR3 nucleotides read TGCGCCAGCAGCTTGATCAATGAGCAGTTCTTC. The rearrangement uses TRBV5-1 and TRBJ2-1; no firm D call. V was cut by 1 base and J by 6 bases, with 2 bases left in between. Germline CDR1 reads SGHRS; CDR2 reads YFSETQ. The CDR3 covers 11 residues.

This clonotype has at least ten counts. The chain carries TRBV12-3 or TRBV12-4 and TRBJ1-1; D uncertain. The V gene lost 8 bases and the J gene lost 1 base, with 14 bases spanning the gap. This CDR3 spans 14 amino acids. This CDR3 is CASLTPRTNTEAFF. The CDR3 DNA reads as TGTGCCAGCCTCACCCCCCGGACGAACACTGAAGCTTTCTTT.

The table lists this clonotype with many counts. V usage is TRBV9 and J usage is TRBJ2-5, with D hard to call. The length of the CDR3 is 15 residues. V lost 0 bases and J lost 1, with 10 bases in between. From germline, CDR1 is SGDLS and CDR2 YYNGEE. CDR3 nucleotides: TGTGCCAGCAGCGTAGGGTTTACAGTCCAAGAGACCCAGTACTTC. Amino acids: CASSVGFTVQETQYF.

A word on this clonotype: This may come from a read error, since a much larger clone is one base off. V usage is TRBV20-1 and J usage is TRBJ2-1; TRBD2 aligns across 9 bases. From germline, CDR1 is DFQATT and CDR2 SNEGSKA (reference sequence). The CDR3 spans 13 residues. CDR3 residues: CGASGINSNEQFF. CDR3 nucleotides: TGCGGTGCTAGCGGGATTAATAGTAATGAGCAGTTCTTC.

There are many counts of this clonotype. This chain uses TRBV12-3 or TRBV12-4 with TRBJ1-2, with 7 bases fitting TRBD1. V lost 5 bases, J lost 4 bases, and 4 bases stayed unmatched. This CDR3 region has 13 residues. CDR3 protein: CASSDRDAYGYTF. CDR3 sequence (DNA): TGTGCCAGCAGTGACAGGGACGCCTATGGCTACACCTTC.

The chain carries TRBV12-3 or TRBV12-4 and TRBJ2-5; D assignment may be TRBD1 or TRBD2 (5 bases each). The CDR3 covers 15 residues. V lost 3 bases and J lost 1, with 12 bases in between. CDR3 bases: TGTGCCAGCAGTTTTCTTGGGGGTCCCCAAGAGACCCAGTACTTC. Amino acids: CASSFLGGPQETQYF.

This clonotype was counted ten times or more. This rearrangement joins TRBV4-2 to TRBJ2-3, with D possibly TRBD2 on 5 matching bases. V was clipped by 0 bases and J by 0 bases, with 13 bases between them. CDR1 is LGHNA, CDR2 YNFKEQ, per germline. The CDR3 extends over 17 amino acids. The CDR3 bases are TGTGCCAGCAGCCAAGAAAATAGCGCCATTAGCACAGATACGCAGTATTTT. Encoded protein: CASSQENSAISTDTQYF.

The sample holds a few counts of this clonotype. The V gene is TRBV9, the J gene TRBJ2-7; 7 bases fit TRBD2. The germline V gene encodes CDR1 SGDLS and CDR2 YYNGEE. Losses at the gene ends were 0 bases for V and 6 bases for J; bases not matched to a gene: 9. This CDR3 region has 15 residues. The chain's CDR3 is CASSVGARERSEQYF. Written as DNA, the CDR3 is TGTGCCAGCAGCGTAGGGGCGCGGGAGCGATCCGAGCAGTACTTC.

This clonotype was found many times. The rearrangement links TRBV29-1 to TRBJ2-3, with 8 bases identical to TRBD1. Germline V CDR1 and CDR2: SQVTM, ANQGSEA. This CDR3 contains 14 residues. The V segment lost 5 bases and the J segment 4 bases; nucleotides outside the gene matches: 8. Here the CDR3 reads CSVRMDRAADTQYF. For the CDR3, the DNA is TGCAGCGTTAGGATGGACAGGGCCGCAGATACGCAGTATTTT.

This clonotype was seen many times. The CDR3 nucleotides read TGCAGTGCTAGAGATTTTGATAATCAGCCCCAGCATTTT. Translating it yields CSARDFDNQPQHF. The chain uses TRBV20-1 and TRBJ1-5; D is unclear. The germline V gene encodes CDR1 DFQATT and CDR2 SNEGSKA (reference sequence). The V end lost 0 bases, the J end lost 4 bases, and 7 bases lay between the germline ends. CDR3 length equals 13 residues.

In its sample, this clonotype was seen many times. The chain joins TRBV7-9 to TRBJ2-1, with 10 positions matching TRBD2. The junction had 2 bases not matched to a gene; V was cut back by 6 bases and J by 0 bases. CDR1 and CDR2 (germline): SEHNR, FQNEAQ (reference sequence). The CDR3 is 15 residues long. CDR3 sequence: CASSPSGSSYNEQFF. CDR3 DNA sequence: TGTGCCAGCAGTCCTAGCGGGAGCTCCTACAATGAGCAGTTCTTC. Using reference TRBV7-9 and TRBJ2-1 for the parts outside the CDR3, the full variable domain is DTGVSQNPRHKITKRGQNVTFRCDPISEHNRLYWYRQTLGQGPEFLTYFQNEAQLEKSRLLSDRFSAERPKGSFSTLEIQRTEQGDSAMYLCASSPSGSSYNEQFFGPGTRLTVL.

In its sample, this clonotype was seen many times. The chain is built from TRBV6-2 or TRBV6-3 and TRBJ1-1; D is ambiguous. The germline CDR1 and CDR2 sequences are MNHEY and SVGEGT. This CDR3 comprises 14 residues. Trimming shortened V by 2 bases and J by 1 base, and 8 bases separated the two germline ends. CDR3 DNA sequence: TGTGCCAGCAGTTACGGCCACCAGAACACTGAAGCTTTCTTT. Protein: CASSYGHQNTEAFF.

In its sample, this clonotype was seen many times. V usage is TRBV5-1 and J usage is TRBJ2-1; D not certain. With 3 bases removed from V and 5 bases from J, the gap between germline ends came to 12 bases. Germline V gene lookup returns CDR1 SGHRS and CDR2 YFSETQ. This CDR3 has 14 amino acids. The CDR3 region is CASSSDVVNNEQFF. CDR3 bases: TGCGCCAGCAGCTCCGACGTGGTTAACAATGAGCAGTTCTTC.

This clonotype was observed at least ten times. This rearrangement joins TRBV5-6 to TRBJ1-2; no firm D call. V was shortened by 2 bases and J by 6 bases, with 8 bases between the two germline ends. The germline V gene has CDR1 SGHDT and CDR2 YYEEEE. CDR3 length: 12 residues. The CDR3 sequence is CASSFTGDGYTF. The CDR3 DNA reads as TGTGCCAGCAGCTTCACCGGGGATGGCTACACCTTC.

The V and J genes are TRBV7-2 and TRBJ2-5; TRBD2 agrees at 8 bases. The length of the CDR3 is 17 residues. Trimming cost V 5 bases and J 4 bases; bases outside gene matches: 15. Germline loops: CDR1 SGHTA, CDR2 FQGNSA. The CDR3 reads CASSDGLALNGLETQYF. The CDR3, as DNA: TGTGCCAGCAGCGACGGACTAGCTCTTAATGGTTTAGAGACCCAGTACTTC.

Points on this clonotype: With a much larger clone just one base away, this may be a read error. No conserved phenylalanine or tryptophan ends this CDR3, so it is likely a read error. The DNA for the CDR3 is TGTGCCAGCAGCTTGACGGGCGGATTCTACGAGCAGTACTTG. It specifies CASSLTGGFYEQYL. The rearrangement links TRBV7-9 to TRBJ2-7; no clear D gene. V lost 3 bases and J lost 3, with 12 bases in between. Looked up from germline, CDR1 is SEHNR and CDR2 is FQNEAQ (reference sequence). The CDR3 runs to 14 residues.

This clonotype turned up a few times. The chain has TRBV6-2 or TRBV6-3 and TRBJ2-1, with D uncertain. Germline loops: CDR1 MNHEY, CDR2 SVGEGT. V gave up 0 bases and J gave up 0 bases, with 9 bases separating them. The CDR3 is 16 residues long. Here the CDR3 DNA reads TGTGCCAGCAGTTACTCACGGCGGAGCTCCTACAATGAGCAGTTCTTC. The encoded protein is CASSYSRRSSYNEQFF.

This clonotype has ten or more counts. DNA of the CDR3: TGTGCCAGCAGCTTCCTTAGGGGGCAAGGTGGAAACACCATATATTTT. It encodes CASSFLRGQGGNTIYF. The chain is built from TRBV5-6 and TRBJ1-3, with 7 bases matching TRBD1. Germline loops: CDR1 SGHDT, CDR2 YYEEEE. V gave up 2 bases and J gave up 3 bases; unmatched junction bases: 8. This CDR3 region has 16 residues.

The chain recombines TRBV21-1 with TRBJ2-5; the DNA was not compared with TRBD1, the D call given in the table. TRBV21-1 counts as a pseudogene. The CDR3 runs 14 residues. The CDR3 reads CASTLRQGLETQYF. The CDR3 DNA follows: TGTGCCAGCACCCTAAGACAGGGTTTGGAGACCCAGTACTTC.

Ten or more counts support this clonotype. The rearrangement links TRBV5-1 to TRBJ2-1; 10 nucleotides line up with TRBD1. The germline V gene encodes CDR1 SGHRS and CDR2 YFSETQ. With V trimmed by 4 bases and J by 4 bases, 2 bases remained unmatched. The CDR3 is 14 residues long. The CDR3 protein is CASSPDRGYNEQFF. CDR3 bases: TGCGCCAGCAGCCCGGACAGGGGGTACAATGAGCAGTTCTTC.

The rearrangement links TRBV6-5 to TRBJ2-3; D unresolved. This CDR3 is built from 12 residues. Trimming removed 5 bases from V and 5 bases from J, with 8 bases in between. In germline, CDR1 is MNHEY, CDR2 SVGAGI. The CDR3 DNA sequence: TGTGCCAGCAGTAACGCTAGAGATACGCAGTATTTT. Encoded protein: CASSNARDTQYF.

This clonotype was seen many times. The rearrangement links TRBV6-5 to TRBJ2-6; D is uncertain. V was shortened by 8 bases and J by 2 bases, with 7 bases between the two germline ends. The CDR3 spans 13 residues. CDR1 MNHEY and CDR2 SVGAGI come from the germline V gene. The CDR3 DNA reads TGTGCCAGCGGGTGGACTGGGGCCAACGTCCTGACTTTC. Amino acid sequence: CASGWTGANVLTF.

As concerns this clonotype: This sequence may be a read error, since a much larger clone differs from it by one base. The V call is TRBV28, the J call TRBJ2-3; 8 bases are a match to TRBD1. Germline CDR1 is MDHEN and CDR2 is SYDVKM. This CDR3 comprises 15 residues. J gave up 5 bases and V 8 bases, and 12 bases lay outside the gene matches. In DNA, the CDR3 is TGTGCCAGCGGCTCAATGACAGGGGTTAAAGATACGCAGTATTTT. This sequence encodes CASGSMTGVKDTQYF.

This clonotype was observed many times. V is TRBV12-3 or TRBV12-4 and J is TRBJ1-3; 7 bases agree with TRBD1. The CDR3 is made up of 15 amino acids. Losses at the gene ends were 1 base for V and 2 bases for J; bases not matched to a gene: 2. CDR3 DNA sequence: TGTGCCAGCAGTTTAGGACAGGGCACTGGAAACACCATATATTTT. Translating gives CASSLGQGTGNTIYF.

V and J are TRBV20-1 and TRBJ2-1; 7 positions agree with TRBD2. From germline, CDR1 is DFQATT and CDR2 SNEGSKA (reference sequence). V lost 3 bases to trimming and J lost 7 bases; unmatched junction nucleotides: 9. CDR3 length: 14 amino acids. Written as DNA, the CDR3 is TGCAGTGCTAGTAAAGCTAGCGGAAGGAATGAGCAGTTCTTC. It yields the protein CSASKASGRNEQFF.

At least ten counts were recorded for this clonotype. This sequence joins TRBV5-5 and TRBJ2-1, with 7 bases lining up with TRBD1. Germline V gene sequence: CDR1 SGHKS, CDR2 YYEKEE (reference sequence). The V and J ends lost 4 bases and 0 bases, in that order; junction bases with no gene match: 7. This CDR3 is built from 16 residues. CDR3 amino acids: CASSQATGSSYNEQFF. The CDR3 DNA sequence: TGTGCCAGCAGCCAGGCGACAGGGAGCTCCTACAATGAGCAGTTCTTC. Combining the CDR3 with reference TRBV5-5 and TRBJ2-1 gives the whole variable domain DAGVTQSPTHLIKTRGQQVTLRCSPISGHKSVSWYQQVLGQGPQFIFQYYEKEERGRGNFPDRFSARQFPNYSSELNVNALLLGDSALYLCASSQATGSSYNEQFFGPGTRLTVL.

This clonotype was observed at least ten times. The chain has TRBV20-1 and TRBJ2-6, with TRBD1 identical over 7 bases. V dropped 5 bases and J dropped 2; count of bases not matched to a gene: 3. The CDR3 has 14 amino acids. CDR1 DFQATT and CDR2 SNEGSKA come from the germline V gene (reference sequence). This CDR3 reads CSADRETGANVLTF. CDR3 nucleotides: TGCAGTGCTGACAGGGAAACTGGGGCCAACGTCCTGACTTTC.